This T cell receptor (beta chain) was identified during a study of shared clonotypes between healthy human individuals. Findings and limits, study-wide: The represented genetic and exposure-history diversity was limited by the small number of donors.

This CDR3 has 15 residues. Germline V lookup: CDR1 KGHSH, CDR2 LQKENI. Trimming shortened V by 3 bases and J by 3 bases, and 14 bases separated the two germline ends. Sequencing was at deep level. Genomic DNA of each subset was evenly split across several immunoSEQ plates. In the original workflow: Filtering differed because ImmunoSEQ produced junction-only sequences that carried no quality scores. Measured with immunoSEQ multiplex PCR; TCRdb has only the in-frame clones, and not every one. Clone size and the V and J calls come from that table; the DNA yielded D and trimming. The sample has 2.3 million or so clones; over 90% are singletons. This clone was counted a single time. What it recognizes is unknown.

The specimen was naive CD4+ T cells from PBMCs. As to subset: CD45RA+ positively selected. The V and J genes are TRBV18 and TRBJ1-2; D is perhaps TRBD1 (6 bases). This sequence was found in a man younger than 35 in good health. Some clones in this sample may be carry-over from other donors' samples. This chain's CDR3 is CASSPKDRSYYGYTF. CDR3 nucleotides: TGTGCCAGCTCACCGAAGGACAGATCCTACTATGGCTACACCTTC.